This T cell receptor beta chain was profiled in a study of PD-1 blockade in mismatch repair-deficient tumors. At the level of the study: Enrolled about 2012-2016, patients had progressing, pretreated mismatch repair-deficient cancers of 12 types.

This CDR3 spans 13 amino acids. The germline gives CDR1 SGHAT, CDR2 FQNNGV. Between the trimmed V and J ends, which lost 0 bases and 2 bases, there was a span of 4 bases. Overall study results and limits: Tumor-resident clones, often undetectable pretreatment in blood, expanded then contracted after pembrolizumab.

To note about this clone: Its target is unknown.

Mismatch repair deficiency was confirmed in all patients, by PCR or immunohistochemistry. TCR sequencing covered a few patients who responded to pembrolizumab. Sequencing used immunoSEQ multiplex PCR; TCRdb keeps in-frame clones, though not all of them. In the table there are 56,000 or so clones, roughly 80% of which are singletons. The J gene is TRBJ1-1, the V gene TRBV11-2; no firm D call. The receptor comes from an adult with mismatch repair-deficient cancer. The sequencing here drew on peripheral blood, taken less than 21 weeks after starting pembrolizumab. DNA of the CDR3: TGTGCCAGCAGCTTAGACAGAAACACTGAAGCTTTCTTT. As protein: CASSLDRNTEAFF.